This TCR beta chain was identified during a study of T cell responses to AZD1222 COVID-19 vaccine. About this clone: What it recognizes is unknown.

The length of the CDR3 is 15 residues. Germline V gene sequence: CDR1 SGDLS, CDR2 YYNGEE. The ends lost 0 bases at V and 5 bases at J; junction bases unmatched: 6. General observations from the study: At baseline, just five or six AZD1222 recipients tested seropositive. A rise in Spike-specific TCR breadth and depth followed two AZD1222 doses.

Sequenced by immunoSEQ multiplex PCR; TCRdb stores in-frame clones only, minus some. The table records more than 90,000 clones, more than 75% of them present only once. The chain employs TRBV9 and TRBJ1-1; the match to TRBD1 covers 8 bases. The sequence derives from an adult who received the AZD1222 COVID-19 vaccine. The source was peripheral blood, collected 28 days after the second AZD1222 dose. In DNA form, the CDR3 reads TGTGCCAGCAGCGTAGTGGCAGGGGGCCGTACTGAAGCTTTCTTT. It encodes CASSVVAGGRTEAFF.